Each of the 5 T cell receptor beta chains below was sequenced from the same sample in a study of T-cell reconstitution after alpha-beta-depleted transplantation in children. Molecular barcoding with unique molecular identifiers was used for the TCRbeta library. TCRdb fed the PCR reads into MiXCR, producing one record per CDR3 protein. The table shows more than 90,000 distinct CDR3 sequences, with 10% to 13% occurring only once. The material was PBMCs, obtained before TCRalphabeta/CD19-depleted stem cell transplant. Receptors were obtained from a boy between 2 and 10 years old with acute lymphoblastic leukemia, due to receive a stem cell transplant.

This chain links TRBV5-1 with TRBJ2-5; 14 nucleotides line up with TRBD2. Germline CDR1 and CDR2: SGHRS and YFSETQ. This CDR3 contains 20 residues. Trimming cost V 2 bases and J 5 bases; bases outside gene matches: 17. CDR3 sequence reads: CASSFFGLTSGRAVYETQYF. DNA of the CDR3: TGCGCCAGCAGCTTCTTTGGGTTGACTAGCGGGAGGGCCGTGTACGAGACCCAGTACTTC.

This clonotype has a count of ten or more. The V gene is TRBV7-8, the J gene TRBJ2-1; TRBD1 matches at 9 bases. After removal of 5 bases from V and 8 bases from J, the junction contained 19 bases not matched to a gene. The CDR3 has 18 amino acids. The germline V gene encodes CDR1 SGHVS and CDR2 FQNEAQ. The CDR3 sequence is CASSPLSRDRDIRDEQFF. CDR3 DNA: TGTGCCAGCAGCCCATTGTCCCGGGACAGGGATATTAGGGATGAGCAGTTCTTC.

This clonotype was detected a few times. J is TRBJ1-1 and V is TRBV20-1; TRBD1 might be the D (5 bases). V was clipped by 6 bases and J by 0 bases, with 14 bases between them. The CDR3 totals 14 residues. CDR1 and CDR2 (germline): DFQATT, SNEGSKA (reference sequence). CDR3 protein: CSAAMGGVNTEAFF. DNA for the CDR3: TGCAGTGCCGCGATGGGGGGGGTGAACACTGAAGCTTTCTTT.

The V gene is TRBV18, the J gene TRBJ2-5; a weak D match, TRBD2 (6 bases). This CDR3 is built from 15 residues. Looked up from germline, CDR1 is KGHSH and CDR2 is LQKENI. V lost 0 bases and J lost 4, with 12 bases in between. The CDR3 loop is CASSPPFNGRETQYF. Here the CDR3 DNA reads TGTGCCAGCTCACCACCATTCAACGGGAGAGAGACCCAGTACTTC. Drawing the rest from reference TRBV18 and TRBJ2-5, the complete variable domain is NAGVMQNPRHLVRRRGQEARLRCSPMKGHSHVYWYRQLPEEGLKFMVYLQKENIIDESGMPKERFSAEFPKEGPSILRIQQVVRGDSAAYFCASSPPFNGRETQYFGPGTRLLVL.

This clonotype appeared many times. This chain uses TRBV20-1 with TRBJ2-7; 13 positions match TRBD2. The ends lost 3 bases at V and 1 base at J; junction bases unmatched: 3. The length of the CDR3 is 15 residues. CDR1 DFQATT and CDR2 SNEGSKA come from the germline V gene (reference sequence). The CDR3 loop reads CSARPGLAGSYEQYF. In DNA, the CDR3 is TGCAGTGCTAGGCCGGGACTAGCGGGATCCTACGAGCAGTACTTC.